This TCR beta chain originates from a study of identical twins. Study-wide points: It was cross-sectional statistical analysis, not following the same donors, that the conclusions relied on. Insertions were reduced in abundant cord blood beta clonotypes but not in memory repertoires. With beta out-of-frame sequences, excess sharing by twins was weaker.

CDR3 length: 16 amino acids. With 5 bases clipped from V and 4 bases from J, the junction kept 10 bases outside the gene matches. Germline V gene sequence: CDR1 ENHRY, CDR2 SYGVKD. A note on this clonotype: The antigen remains unidentified.

cDNA molecules carried unique molecular identifiers, and template switching added a universal primer site. TCRdb re-derived calls from the 5' RACE reads in MiXCR, one entry per CDR3 protein. The sample consists of about 700,000 distinct CDR3 sequences, over 8.5% of them appearing once. These records were also assigned to another study, of yellow fever vaccine responses in identical twins.

This sequence joins TRBV10-3 and TRBJ2-3; TRBD2 aligns across 9 bases. The receptor comes from a young woman in good health. Sample: PBMCs. The CDR3 here is CAISKTSGGPPDTQYF. The CDR3 DNA sequence: TGTGCCATCAGTAAGACTAGCGGAGGGCCCCCAGATACGCAGTATTTT.